There are many counts of the clone carrying this T cell receptor (beta chain). Its antigen is not known. This sample stems from a study of neurological immune-mediated disorders. Via MiXCR, TCRdb re-called the 5' RACE reads, giving one row per CDR3 protein. The table has 50,000 to 65,000 distinct CDR3 sequences, about 3.5% seen once; the top ten hold roughly 1.7%. V shed 3 bases and J shed 6 bases, with 14 bases lying between them. The CDR3 sequence is 13 residues long. Germline V CDR1 and CDR2: DFQATT, SNEGSKA (reference sequence). Study findings and constraints: For the multiple sclerosis repertoire cluster, an association with any clinical or MRI feature was absent.

This TCR was sampled from a man aged 25-40 years with multiple sclerosis. Sequenced: PBMCs. V usage is TRBV20-1 and J usage is TRBJ1-2; possibly TRBD1 for D (5 bases). CDR3 sequence reads: CSASVQGVDGYTF. The CDR3 DNA sequence: TGCAGTGCTAGTGTTCAAGGGGTAGATGGCTACACCTTC.